The 18 T cell receptor beta chains given below trace back to one sample, sequenced in a study of T cell changes during pregnancy in multiple sclerosis. Generated by immunoSEQ multiplex PCR, the TCRdb table keeps only in-frame clones and is missing some. The data show tens of thousands of clones, with less than 95% seen just once and approximately 4.5% held by the top ten. Here the sequenced sample was CD8+ T cells from peripheral blood mononuclear cells, taken in the second trimester of pregnancy. These receptors were obtained from a female donor with multiple sclerosis, enrolled in a pregnancy study.

The CDR3 DNA follows: TGTGCCAGCAGTGAATATGGGAGCGGGAGTCCCTCCTACGAGCAGTACTTC. Protein sequence: CASSEYGSGSPSYEQYF. This chain connects TRBV6-1 to TRBJ2-7, with 8 nucleotides matching TRBD2. This CDR3 region has 17 residues. Germline lookup yields CDR1 MNHNS and CDR2 SASEGT. V trimming: 2 bases; J trimming: 0 bases; junction bases outside the gene matches: 9.

V gene TRBV4-1 combines with J gene TRBJ2-1; 11 nucleotides line up with TRBD1. Losses at the gene ends were 3 bases for V and 6 bases for J; bases not matched to a gene: 10. The CDR3 length is 17 residues. CDR1 MGHRA and CDR2 YSYEKL come from the germline V gene. CDR3 nucleotides: TGCGCCAGCAGCCATCCCAAAACCGGGACAGGGGGCAATGAGCAGTTCTTC. This gives the protein CASSHPKTGTGGNEQFF.

This chain links TRBV6-5 with TRBJ2-3; 9 bases are shared with TRBD2. The CDR3 runs to 16 residues. Losses at the gene ends were 0 bases for V and 5 bases for J; bases not matched to a gene: 6. Germline lookup yields CDR1 MNHEY and CDR2 SVGAGI. CDR3 residues: CASSYSASGILDTQYF. The CDR3, as DNA: TGTGCCAGCAGTTACTCGGCTAGCGGGATTCTAGATACGCAGTATTTT.

V usage is TRBV18 and J usage is TRBJ1-5, with D perhaps TRBD1 (6 bases). V gave up 3 bases and J gave up 8 bases, with 26 bases separating them. Looked up from germline, CDR1 is KGHSH and CDR2 is LQKENI. The length of the CDR3 is 18 residues. DNA of the CDR3: TGTGCCAGCTCACCGCATTTCCGGGACACCGGGCCTATGGAGCCCCAGCATTTT. This translates into CASSPHFRDTGPMEPQHF.

The chain carries TRBV30 and TRBJ2-7; D possibly corresponds to TRBD2 (5 bases). This CDR3 has 16 residues. Trimming removed 3 bases from V and 0 bases from J, with 18 bases in between. Germline CDR1 GTSNPN, CDR2 SVGIG (reference sequence). The CDR3 DNA is TGTGCCTGGAGAGCGCGGTGGCTTACTAGCTCCTACGAGCAGTACTTC. It codes for CAWRARWLTSSYEQYF.

V and J are TRBV27 and TRBJ1-5; tentatively, D is TRBD1 (5 bases). Germline CDR1 MNHEY, CDR2 SMNVEV (reference sequence). The CDR3 sequence is 16 residues long. Between the trimmed V and J ends, which lost 0 bases and 3 bases, there was a span of 12 bases. Here the CDR3 DNA reads TGTGCCAGCAGTTTATCAGGGGCTAATGTCAATCAGCCCCAGCATTTT. It yields the protein CASSLSGANVNQPQHF.

V and J are TRBV25-1 and TRBJ2-5; 7 bases are shared with TRBD2. The germline V gene encodes CDR1 MGHDK and CDR2 SYGVNS. The junction had 5 bases not matched to a gene; V was cut back by 3 bases and J by 1 base. The CDR3 totals 15 residues. CDR3: CASSDLAETQETQYF. The CDR3 DNA sequence: TGTGCCAGCAGTGATCTAGCGGAGACCCAAGAGACCCAGTACTTC. Full variable domain (remainder filled in from reference TRBV25-1 and TRBJ2-5): EADIYQTPRYLVIGTGKKITLECSQTMGHDKMYWYQQDPGMELHLIHYSYGVNSTEKGDLSSESTVSRIRTEHFPLTLESARPSHTSQYLCASSDLAETQETQYFGPGTRLLVL.

The V and J genes are TRBV5-1 and TRBJ1-6; D remains unclear. The CDR3 covers 15 residues. Germline lookup yields CDR1 SGHRS and CDR2 YFSETQ. The germline V and J ends were trimmed by 3 bases and 6 bases, with 13 bases remaining between them. CDR3: CASSSSNSFNSPLHF. The CDR3 region has the DNA TGCGCCAGCAGCTCTTCGAACAGCTTTAATTCACCCCTCCACTTT.

This clone was seen only once. One end of the junction is discordant with germline, which a read error may explain. This chain joins TRBV4-1 and TRBJ1-2; TRBD1 aligns across 8 bases. Germline V gene data show CDR1 as MGHRA and CDR2 as YSYEKL. CDR3 size: 12 residues. The CDR3 spells CASSQEQGALLF. The DNA of the CDR3 is TGCGCCAGCAGCCAAGAGCAGGGGGCGCTGCTTTTC.

The chain uses TRBV13 and TRBJ2-2, with 8 bases that match TRBD1. From germline, CDR1 is PRHDT and CDR2 FYEKMQ (reference sequence). CDR3 length equals 15 residues. V trimming: 6 bases; J trimming: 3 bases; junction bases outside the gene matches: 6. The CDR3, as DNA: TGTGCCAGCAGTTCCGGGACAGGAGACACCGGGGAGCTGTTTTTT. Residues: CASSSGTGDTGELFF.

The chain carries TRBV27 and TRBJ2-1; TRBD2 aligns across 8 bases. CDR3 length: 16 residues. CDR1 and CDR2 from the germline V gene are MNHEY and SMNVEV (reference sequence). V lost 5 bases, J lost 16 bases, and 22 bases stayed unmatched. CDR3 DNA sequence: TGTGCCAGCAGTATAGAGCGGGAGCTCCTAGGGCCGGACACCTTCTTC. Translating it yields CASSIERELLGPDTFF.

Remarks on this clone: The sample holds other DNA sequences that translate to the same CDR3. The chain employs TRBV4-1 and TRBJ2-1; TRBD2 matches at 12 bases. V dropped 1 base and J dropped 15; count of bases not matched to a gene: 4. CDR1 is MGHRA and CDR2 is YSYEKL in the germline V gene. The CDR3 totals 13 residues. The CDR3 spells CASSQGLAGVMFF. DNA for the CDR3: TGCGCCAGCAGCCAAGGACTAGCGGGGGTTATGTTCTTC.

This chain joins TRBV5-5 and TRBJ1-1; 8 bases fit TRBD1. The CDR3 runs 14 residues. The junction had 3 bases not matched to a gene; V was cut back by 2 bases and J by 3 bases. CDR1 SGHKS and CDR2 YYEKEE come from the germline V gene (reference sequence). The CDR3 nucleotides are TGTGCCAGCAGCTTTCAACAGGGGGACACTGAAGCTTTCTTT. As protein: CASSFQQGDTEAFF.

In its sample, this clone was seen once. The rearrangement joins TRBV29-1 to TRBJ2-5, with 7 positions matching TRBD1. The V and J ends lost 1 base and 2 bases, in that order; junction bases with no gene match: 10. Looked up from germline, CDR1 is SQVTM and CDR2 is ANQGSEA. The CDR3 runs 16 residues. The CDR3 region has the DNA TGCAGCGTTGAAGGGGAAACAGGGGCCGTACAAGAGACCCAGTACTTC. This translates into CSVEGETGAVQETQYF.

The CDR3 loop is CASSARGLAAELAKNIQYF. As DNA, the CDR3 is TGCGCCAGCAGCGCCCGAGGACTAGCGGCAGAACTAGCCAAAAACATTCAGTACTTC. V is TRBV4-1 and J is TRBJ2-4, with 10 bases matching TRBD2. V shed 5 bases and J 0 bases; nucleotides not matched to a gene: 13. Germline V gene sequence: CDR1 MGHRA, CDR2 YSYEKL. This CDR3 has 19 residues.

The chain combines TRBV5-6 with TRBJ2-1; TRBD1 aligns across 8 bases. The germline CDR1 and CDR2 sequences are SGHDT and YYEEEE. V shed 1 base and J 8 bases; nucleotides not matched to a gene: 8. The CDR3 is made up of 15 amino acids. CDR3 residues: CASSLLETGVDEQFF. CDR3 nucleotides: TGTGCCAGCAGCTTGCTGGAGACAGGGGTCGATGAGCAGTTCTTC.

This clone was recorded only once. A read error may be the cause here, since a much bigger clone is one base away. The gene calls are TRBV7-8 and TRBJ2-7; D is perhaps TRBD2 (5 bases). The germline gives CDR1 SGHVS, CDR2 FQNEAQ. V lost 3 bases and J lost 1, with 7 bases in between. The CDR3 extends over 13 amino acids. CDR3 residues: CASSFGLSYEQYF. The CDR3 nucleotides are TGTGCCAGCAGCTTCGGACTGTCCTACGAGCAGTACTTC.

A few counts support this clone. V gene TRBV7-2 combines with J gene TRBJ1-1; possibly TRBD1 for D (5 bases). Deletions cut 5 bases from V and 1 base from J, with 11 bases between. This CDR3 spans 14 amino acids. Germline V gene sequence: CDR1 SGHTA, CDR2 FQGNSA. The CDR3 bases are TGTGCCAGCAGCGGGGCAGCGGGGAACACTGAAGCTTTCTTT. Amino acids: CASSGAAGNTEAFF.